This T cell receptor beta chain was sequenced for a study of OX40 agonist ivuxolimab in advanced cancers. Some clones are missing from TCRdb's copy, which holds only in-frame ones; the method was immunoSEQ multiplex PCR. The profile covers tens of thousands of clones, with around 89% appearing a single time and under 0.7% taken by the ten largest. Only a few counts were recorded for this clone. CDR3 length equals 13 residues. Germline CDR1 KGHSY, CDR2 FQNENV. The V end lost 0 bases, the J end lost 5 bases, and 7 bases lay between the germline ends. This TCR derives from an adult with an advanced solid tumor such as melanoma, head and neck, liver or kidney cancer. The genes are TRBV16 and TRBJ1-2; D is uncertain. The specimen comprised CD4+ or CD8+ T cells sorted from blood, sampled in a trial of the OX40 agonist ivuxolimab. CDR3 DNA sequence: TGTGCCAGCAGCCAATCGGCCCGTTATGGCTACACCTTC. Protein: CASSQSARYGYTF.